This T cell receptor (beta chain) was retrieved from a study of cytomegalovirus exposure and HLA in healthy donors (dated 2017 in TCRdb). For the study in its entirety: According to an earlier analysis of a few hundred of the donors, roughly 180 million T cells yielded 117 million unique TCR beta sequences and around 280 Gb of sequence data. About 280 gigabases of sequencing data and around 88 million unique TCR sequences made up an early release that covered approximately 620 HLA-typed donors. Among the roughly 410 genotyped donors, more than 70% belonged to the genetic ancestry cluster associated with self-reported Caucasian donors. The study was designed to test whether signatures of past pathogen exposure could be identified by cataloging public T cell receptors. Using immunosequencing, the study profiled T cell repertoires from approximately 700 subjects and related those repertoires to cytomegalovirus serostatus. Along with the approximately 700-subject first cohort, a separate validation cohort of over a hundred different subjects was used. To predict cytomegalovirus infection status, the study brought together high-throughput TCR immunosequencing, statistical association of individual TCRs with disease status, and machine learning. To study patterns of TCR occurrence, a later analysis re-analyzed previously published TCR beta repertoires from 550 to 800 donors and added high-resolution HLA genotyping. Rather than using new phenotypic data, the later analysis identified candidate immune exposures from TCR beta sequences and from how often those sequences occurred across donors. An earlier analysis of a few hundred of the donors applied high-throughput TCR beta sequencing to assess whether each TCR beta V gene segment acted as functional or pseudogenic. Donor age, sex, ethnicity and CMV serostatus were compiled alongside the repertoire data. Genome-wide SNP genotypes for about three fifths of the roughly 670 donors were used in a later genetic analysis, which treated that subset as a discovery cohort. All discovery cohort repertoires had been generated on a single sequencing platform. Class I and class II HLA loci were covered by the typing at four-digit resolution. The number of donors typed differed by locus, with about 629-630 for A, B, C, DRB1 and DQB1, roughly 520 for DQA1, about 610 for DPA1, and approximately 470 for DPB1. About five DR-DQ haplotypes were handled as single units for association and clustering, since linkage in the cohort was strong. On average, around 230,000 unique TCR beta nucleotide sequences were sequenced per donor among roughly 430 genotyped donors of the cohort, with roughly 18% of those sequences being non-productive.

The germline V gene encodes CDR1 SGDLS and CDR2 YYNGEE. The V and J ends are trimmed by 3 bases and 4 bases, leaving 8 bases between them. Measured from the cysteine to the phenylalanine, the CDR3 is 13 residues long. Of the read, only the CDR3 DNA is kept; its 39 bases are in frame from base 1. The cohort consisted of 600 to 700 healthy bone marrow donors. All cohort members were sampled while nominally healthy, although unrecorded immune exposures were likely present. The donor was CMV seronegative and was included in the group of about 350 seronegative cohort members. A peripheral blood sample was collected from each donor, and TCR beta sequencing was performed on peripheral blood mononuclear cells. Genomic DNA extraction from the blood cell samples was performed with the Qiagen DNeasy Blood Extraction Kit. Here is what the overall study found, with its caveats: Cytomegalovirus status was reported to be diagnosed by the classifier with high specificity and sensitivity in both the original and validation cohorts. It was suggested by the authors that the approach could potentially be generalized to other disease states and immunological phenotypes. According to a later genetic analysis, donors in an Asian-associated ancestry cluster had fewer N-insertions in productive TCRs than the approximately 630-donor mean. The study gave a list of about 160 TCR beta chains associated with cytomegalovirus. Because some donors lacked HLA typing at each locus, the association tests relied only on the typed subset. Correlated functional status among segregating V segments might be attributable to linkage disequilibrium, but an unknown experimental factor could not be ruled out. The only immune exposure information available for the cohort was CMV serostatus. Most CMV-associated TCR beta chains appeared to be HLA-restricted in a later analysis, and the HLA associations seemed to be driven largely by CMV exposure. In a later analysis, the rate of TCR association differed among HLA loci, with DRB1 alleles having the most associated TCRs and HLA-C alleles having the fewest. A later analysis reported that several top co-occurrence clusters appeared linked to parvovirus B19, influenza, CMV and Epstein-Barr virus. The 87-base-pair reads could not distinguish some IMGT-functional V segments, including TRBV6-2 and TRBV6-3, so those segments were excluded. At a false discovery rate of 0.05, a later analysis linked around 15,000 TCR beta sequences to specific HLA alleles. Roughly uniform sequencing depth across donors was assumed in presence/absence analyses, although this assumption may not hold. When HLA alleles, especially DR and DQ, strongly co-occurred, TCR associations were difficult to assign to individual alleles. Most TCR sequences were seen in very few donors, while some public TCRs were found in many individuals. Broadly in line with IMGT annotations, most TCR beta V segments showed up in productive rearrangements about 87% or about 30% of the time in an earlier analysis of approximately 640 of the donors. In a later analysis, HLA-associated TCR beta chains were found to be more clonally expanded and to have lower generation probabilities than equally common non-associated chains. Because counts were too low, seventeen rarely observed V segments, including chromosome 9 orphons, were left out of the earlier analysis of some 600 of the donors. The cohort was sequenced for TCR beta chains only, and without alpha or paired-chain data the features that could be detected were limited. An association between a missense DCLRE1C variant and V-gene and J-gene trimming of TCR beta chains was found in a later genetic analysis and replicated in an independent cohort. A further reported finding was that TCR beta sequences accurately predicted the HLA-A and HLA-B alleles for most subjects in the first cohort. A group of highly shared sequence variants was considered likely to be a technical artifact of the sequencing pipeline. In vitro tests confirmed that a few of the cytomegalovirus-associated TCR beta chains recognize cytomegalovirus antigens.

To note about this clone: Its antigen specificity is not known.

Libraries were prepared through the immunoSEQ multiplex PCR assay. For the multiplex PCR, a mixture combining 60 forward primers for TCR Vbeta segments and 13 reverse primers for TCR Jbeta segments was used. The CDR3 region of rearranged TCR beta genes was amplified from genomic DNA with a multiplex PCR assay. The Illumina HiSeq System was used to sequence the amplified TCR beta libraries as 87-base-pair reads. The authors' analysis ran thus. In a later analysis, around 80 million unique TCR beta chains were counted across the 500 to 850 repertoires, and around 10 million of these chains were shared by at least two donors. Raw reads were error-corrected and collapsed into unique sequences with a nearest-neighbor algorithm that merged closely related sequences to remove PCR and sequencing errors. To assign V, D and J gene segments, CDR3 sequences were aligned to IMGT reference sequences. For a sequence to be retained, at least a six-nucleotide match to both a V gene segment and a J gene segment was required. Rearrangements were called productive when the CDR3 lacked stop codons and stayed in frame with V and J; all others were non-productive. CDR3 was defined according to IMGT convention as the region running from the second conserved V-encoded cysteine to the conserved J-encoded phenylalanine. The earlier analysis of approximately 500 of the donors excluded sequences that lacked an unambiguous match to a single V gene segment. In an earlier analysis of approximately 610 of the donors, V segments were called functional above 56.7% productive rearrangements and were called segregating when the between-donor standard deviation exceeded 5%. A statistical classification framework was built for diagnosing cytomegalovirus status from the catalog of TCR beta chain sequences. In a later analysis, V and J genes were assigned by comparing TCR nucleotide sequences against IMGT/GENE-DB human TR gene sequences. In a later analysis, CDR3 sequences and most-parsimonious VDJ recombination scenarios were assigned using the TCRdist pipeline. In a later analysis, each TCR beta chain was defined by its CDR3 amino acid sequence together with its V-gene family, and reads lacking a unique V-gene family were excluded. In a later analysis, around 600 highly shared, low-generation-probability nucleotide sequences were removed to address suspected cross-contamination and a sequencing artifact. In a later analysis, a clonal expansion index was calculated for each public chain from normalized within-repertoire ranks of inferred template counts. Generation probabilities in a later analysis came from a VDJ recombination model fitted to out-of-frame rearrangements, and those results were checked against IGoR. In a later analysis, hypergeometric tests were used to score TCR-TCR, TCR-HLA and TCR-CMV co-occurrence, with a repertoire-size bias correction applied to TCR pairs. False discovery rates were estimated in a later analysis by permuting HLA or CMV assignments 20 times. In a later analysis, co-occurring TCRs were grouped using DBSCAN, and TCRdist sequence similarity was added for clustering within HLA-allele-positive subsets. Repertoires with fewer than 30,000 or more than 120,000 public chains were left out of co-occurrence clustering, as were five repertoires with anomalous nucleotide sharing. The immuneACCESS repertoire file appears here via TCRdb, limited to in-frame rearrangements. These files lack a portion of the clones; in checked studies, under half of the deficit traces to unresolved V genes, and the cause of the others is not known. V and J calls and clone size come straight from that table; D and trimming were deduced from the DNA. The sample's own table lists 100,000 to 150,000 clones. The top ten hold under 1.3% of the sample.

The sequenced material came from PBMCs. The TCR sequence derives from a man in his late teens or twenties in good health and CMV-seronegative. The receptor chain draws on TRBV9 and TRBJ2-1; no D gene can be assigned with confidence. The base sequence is TGTGCCAGCAGCGAGAGAGAGTACAATGAGCAGTTCTTC. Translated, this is CASSEREYNEQFF.